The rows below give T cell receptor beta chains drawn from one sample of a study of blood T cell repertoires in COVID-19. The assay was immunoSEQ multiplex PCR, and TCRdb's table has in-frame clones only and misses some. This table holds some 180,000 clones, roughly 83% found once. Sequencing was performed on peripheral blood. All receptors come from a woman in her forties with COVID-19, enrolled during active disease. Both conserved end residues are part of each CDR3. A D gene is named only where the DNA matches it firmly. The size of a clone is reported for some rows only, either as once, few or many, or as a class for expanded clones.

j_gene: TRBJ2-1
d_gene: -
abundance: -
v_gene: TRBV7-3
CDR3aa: CASSSLYLTSSTEQFF
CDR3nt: TGTGCCAGCAGCTCCCTTTACCTTACTAGCAGTACTGAGCAGTTCTTC

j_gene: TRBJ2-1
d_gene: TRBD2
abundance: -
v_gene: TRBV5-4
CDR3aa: CASSLAGSGEQFF
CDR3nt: TGTGCCAGCAGCTTGGCGGGTAGCGGGGAGCAGTTCTTC

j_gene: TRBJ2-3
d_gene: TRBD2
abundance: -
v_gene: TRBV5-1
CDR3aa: CASSLALAGETDTQYF
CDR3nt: TGCGCCAGCAGCTTGGCCCTAGCGGGGGAAACAGATACGCAGTATTTT

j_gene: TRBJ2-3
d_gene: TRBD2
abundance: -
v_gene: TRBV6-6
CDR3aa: CASTAGGPVGTQYF
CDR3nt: TGTGCCAGCACAGCGGGGGGGCCAGTGGGTACGCAGTATTTT

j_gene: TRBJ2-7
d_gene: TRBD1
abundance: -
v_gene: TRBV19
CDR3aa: CASSKQGVGEQYF
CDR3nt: TGTGCCAGTAGCAAACAGGGGGTAGGCGAGCAGTACTTC

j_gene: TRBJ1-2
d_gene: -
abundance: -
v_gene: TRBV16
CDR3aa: CASTQTRAGRNYGYTF
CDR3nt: TGTGCCAGCACCCAAACGCGGGCAGGGAGGAACTATGGCTACACCTTC

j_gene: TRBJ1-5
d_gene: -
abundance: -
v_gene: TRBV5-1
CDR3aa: CASREEGQPQHF
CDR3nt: TGCGCCAGCAGGGAGGAGGGTCAGCCCCAGCATTTT

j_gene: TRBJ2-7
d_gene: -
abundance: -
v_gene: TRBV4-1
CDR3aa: CASSLTRGEQYF
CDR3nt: TGCGCCAGCAGCCTCACCCGGGGCGAGCAGTACTTC

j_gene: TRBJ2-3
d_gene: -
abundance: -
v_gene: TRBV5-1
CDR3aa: CASSLFFGLASIKDTQYF
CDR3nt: TGCGCCAGCAGCTTGTTTTTCGGCCTAGCTTCTATAAAGGATACGCAGTATTTT

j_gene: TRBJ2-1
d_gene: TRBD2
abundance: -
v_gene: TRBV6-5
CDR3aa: CASSPAGLAQFF
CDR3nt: TGTGCCAGCAGTCCGGCGGGACTAGCACAGTTCTTC

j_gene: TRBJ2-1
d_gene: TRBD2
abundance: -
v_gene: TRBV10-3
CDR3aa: CAIKAGLAGDNEQFF
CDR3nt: TGTGCCATCAAGGCGGGACTAGCGGGAGACAATGAGCAGTTCTTC

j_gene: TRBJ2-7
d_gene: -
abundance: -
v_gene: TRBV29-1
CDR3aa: CSALSTQGLGEQYF
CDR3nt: TGCAGCGCGTTATCTACACAGGGTCTAGGGGAGCAGTACTTC

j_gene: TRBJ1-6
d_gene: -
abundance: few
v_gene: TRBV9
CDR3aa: CASSPRSGTYNSPLHF
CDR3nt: TGTGCCAGCAGCCCACGGTCCGGGACTTATAATTCACCCCTCCACTTT

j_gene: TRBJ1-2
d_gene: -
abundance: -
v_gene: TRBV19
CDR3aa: CASSNQELGGYTF
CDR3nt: TGTGCCAGTAGTAACCAGGAATTGGGTGGCTACACCTTC

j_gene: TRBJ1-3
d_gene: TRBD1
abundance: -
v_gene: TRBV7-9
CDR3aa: CASSLPTGLGNVSGNTIYF
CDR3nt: TGTGCCAGCAGCTTACCGACAGGGTTAGGGAACGTGTCTGGAAACACCATATATTTT

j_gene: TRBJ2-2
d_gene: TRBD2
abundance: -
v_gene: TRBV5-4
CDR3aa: CASSSPGLAGRTGELFF
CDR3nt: TGTGCCAGCAGCTCCCCCGGACTAGCGGGAAGGACCGGGGAGCTGTTTTTT

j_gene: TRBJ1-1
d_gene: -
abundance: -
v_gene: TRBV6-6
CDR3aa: CASSYSAQTNTEAFF
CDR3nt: TGTGCCAGCAGTTACTCGGCACAGACGAACACTGAAGCTTTCTTT

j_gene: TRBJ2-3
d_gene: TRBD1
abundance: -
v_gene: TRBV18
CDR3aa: CASSPGQGTQYF
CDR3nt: TGTGCCAGCTCCCCCGGACAGGGGACGCAGTATTTT

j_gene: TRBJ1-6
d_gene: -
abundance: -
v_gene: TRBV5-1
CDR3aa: CASRPGHSISPLHF
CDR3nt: TGCGCCAGCAGGCCGGGACATTCCATTTCACCCCTCCACTTT

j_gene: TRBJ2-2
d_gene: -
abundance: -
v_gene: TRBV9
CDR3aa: CASSVRGNTGELFF
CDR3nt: TGTGCCAGCAGCGTACGGGGGAACACCGGGGAGCTGTTTTTT